One and the same sample provided the 8 T cell receptor beta chains below, sequenced in a study of T-cell memory formation after mild COVID-19. In TCRdb, the 5' RACE reads were re-called with MiXCR into one record per CDR3 protein. The sample carries 350,000 to 450,000 distinct CDR3 sequences, roughly 26% recorded once. The sequencing input was PBMCs or a T cell subset sorted from them (not recorded which). The receptors come from an adult woman who had mild COVID-19 (a few samples of this study predate the infection). Cell type and time point are not known.

This clonotype has only a few counts. The chain links TRBV7-2 to TRBJ1-5; D is ambiguous. This CDR3 has 15 amino acids. Germline-derived CDR1 and CDR2 are SGHTA and FQGNSA. Trimming took off 1 base at V and 0 bases at J, with 7 bases between the two ends. Written as DNA, the CDR3 is TGTGCCAGCAGCTTAGTCCCTTTTAGCAATCAGCCCCAGCATTTT. It translates to CASSLVPFSNQPQHF.

The chain has TRBV5-1 and TRBJ2-7, with D perhaps TRBD1 or TRBD2 (5 bases each). Germline V gives CDR1 SGHRS, CDR2 YFSETQ. The germline V and J ends were trimmed by 4 bases and 2 bases, with 13 bases remaining between them. The CDR3 runs 14 residues. The CDR3 DNA sequence: TGCGCCAGCAGCCCGGGACGAGAAACCTACGAGCAGTACTTC. It specifies CASSPGRETYEQYF.

The rearrangement uses TRBV5-1 and TRBJ2-1; D remains unclear. Germline V lookup: CDR1 SGHRS, CDR2 YFSETQ. Trimming removed 1 base at V and 0 bases at J, with 11 bases between. The CDR3 spans 16 residues. The CDR3 coding sequence is TGCGCCAGCAGCTTGAGGCAAGCGAGCTCCTACAATGAGCAGTTCTTC. This sequence encodes CASSLRQASSYNEQFF.

The chain recombines TRBV19 with TRBJ1-5; D may be TRBD1 (5 bases). The CDR3 is 14 amino acids. Trimming took 3 bases from V and 3 from J, leaving 9 bases between them. CDR1 and CDR2 from the germline V gene are LNHDA and SQIVND (reference sequence). Here the CDR3 reads CASSIGHLNQPQHF. The DNA of the CDR3 is TGTGCCAGTAGTATCGGACACCTCAATCAGCCCCAGCATTTT.

The rearrangement uses TRBV7-2 and TRBJ2-7, with D maybe TRBD1 (6 bases). Germline CDR1 is SGHTA and CDR2 is FQGNSA. The CDR3 has 16 amino acids. Trimming took off 2 bases at V and 3 bases at J, with 17 bases between the two ends. The DNA for the CDR3 is TGTGCCAGCAGCTTACTTTCCGGGACAAGAAACTACGAGCAGTACTTC. Translation: CASSLLSGTRNYEQYF.

J is TRBJ2-7 and V is TRBV7-3; D gene ambiguous. Germline loops: CDR1 SGHTA, CDR2 FQGTGA. V was pared by 1 base and J by 6 bases, with 10 bases between. The CDR3 is made up of 13 amino acids. The DNA for the CDR3 is TGTGCCAGCAGCTTAATGACTTTGGGCGAGCAGTACTTC. This sequence encodes CASSLMTLGEQYF.

The V gene is TRBV5-1, the J gene TRBJ2-1; D gene unclear. Trimming stripped 2 bases from V and 8 bases from J, with 11 bases between. Germline CDR1 reads SGHRS; CDR2 reads YFSETQ. The CDR3 is 13 residues long. The CDR3 region is CASSFDSVYEQFF. CDR3 DNA: TGCGCCAGCAGCTTCGACTCAGTCTATGAGCAGTTCTTC.

Only a few counts were recorded for this clonotype. The rearrangement links TRBV12-3 or TRBV12-4 to TRBJ2-7; TRBD2 might be the D (6 bases). The germline V and J ends were trimmed by 5 bases and 3 bases, with 14 bases remaining between them. The CDR3 consists of 14 residues. The CDR3 loop reads CASSKFRERYEQYF. The CDR3, as DNA: TGTGCCAGCAGTAAATTTCGGGAGCGCTACGAGCAGTACTTC.